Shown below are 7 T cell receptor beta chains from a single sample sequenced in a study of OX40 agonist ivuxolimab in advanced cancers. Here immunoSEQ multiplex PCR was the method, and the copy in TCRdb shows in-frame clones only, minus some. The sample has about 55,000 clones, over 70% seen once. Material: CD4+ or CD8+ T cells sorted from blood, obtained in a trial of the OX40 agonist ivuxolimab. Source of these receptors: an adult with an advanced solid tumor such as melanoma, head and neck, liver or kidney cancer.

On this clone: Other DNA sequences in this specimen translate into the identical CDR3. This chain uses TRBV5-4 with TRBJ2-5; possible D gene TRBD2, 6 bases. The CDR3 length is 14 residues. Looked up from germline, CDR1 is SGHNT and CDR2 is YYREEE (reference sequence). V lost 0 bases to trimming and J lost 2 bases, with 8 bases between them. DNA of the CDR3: TGTGCCAGCAGCTTGGCGGGAGTTCAAGAGACCCAGTACTTC. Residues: CASSLAGVQETQYF.

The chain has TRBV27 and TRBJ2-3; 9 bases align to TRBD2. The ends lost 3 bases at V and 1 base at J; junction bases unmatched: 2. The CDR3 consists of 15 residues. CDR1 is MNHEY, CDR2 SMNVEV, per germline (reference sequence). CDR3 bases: TGTGCCAGCAGTTTTTCTAGCGGGGGCACAGATACGCAGTATTTT. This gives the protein CASSFSSGGTDTQYF.

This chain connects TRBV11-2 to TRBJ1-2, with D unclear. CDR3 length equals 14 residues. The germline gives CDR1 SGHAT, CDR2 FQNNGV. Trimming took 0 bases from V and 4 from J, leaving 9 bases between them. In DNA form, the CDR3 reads TGTGCCAGCAGCTTAGATCGGCGGCTCTATGGCTACACCTTC. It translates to CASSLDRRLYGYTF. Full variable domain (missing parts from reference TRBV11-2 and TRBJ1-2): EAGVAQSPRYKIIEKRQSVAFWCNPISGHATLYWYQQILGQGPKLLIQFQNNGVVDDSQLPKDRFSAERLKGVDSTLKIQPAKLEDSAVYLCASSLDRRLYGYTFGSGTRLTVV.

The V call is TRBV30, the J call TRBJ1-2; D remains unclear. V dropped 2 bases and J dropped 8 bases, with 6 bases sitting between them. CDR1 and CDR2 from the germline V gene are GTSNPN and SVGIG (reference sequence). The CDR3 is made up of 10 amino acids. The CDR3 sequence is CAWSSPGYTF. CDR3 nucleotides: TGTGCCTGGAGTTCCCCCGGCTACACCTTC.

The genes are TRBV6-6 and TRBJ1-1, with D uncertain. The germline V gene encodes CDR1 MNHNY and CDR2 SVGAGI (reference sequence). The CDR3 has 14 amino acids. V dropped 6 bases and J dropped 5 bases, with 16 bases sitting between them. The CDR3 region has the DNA TGTGCCAGCAGGGGCGGATCTGGGAGGACTGAAGCTTTCTTT. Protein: CASRGGSGRTEAFF.

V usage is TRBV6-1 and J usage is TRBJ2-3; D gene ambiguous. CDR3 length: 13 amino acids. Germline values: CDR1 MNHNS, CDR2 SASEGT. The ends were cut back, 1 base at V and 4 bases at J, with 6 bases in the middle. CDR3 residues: CASSEGVADTQYF. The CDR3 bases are TGTGCCAGCAGTGAAGGGGTAGCAGATACGCAGTATTTT.

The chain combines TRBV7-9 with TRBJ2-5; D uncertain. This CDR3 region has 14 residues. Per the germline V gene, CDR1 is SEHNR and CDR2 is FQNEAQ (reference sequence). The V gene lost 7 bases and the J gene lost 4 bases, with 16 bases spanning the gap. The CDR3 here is CASTSAPTGETQYF. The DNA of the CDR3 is TGTGCCAGCACCTCGGCCCCGACGGGAGAGACCCAGTACTTC.